Listed here is a single TCR beta chain. Its matching antigen is unknown. Time point given: pre-sensitization, week 0. Treatment of the sample: therapeutic diphenylcyclopropenone sensitization with weekly scalp DPC. The source of the sample is a study of human T cells and chemical hapten exposure. Findings of the study overall: The number of TCRs above 1 in 1000 frequency did not change after DPC sensitization. It should be noted that donors had alopecia, so their immune response may differ from healthy people's.

Germline values: CDR1 SGDLS, CDR2 YYNGEE. Germline trimming cut 2 bases from V and 1 base from J; bases unmatched to any gene: 1. The CDR3 has 15 amino acids. Library construction involved attaching unique molecular identifiers to individual cDNA molecules, which allowed quantitative, reproducible TCR counting. TCRdb passed the RACE reads through MiXCR, listing each CDR3 protein once. The sample comprises about 380,000 distinct CDR3 sequences, roughly 5.3% of which are singletons, and 2.6% rests with the top ten. The TCR was taken from a woman aged 45-65 years with alopecia areata. Some clones in this sample may be carry-over from other donors' samples. The chain links TRBV9 to TRBJ2-7; the match to TRBD2 covers 12 bases. The specimen comprised whole blood, sampled in connection with sensitization to the hapten diphenylcyclopropenone (DPC). The CDR3 reads CASSVGTSGSYEQYF. The CDR3 nucleotides are TGTGCCAGCAGCGTTGGGACTAGCGGGTCCTACGAGCAGTACTTC.